The sequence of this TCR beta chain was determined in a study of blood T cell repertoires in COVID-19. V lost 3 bases, J lost 5 bases, and 13 bases stayed unmatched. The CDR3 consists of 17 residues. Germline V gives CDR1 LNHDA, CDR2 SQIVND (reference sequence). Data came from immunoSEQ multiplex PCR; TCRdb stores just in-frame clones and leaves some out. The data show approximately 250,000 clones, with more than 75% seen just once and around 1.5% held by the top ten. Sequencing used peripheral blood. The source is a woman aged 60 to 75 who had recovered from COVID-19. The gene calls are TRBV19 and TRBJ1-5, with 7 bases aligning to TRBD1. This chain's CDR3 is CASSMYVLGGRDQPQHF. CDR3 bases: TGTGCCAGTAGTATGTATGTCTTAGGGGGCCGAGATCAGCCCCAGCATTTT.